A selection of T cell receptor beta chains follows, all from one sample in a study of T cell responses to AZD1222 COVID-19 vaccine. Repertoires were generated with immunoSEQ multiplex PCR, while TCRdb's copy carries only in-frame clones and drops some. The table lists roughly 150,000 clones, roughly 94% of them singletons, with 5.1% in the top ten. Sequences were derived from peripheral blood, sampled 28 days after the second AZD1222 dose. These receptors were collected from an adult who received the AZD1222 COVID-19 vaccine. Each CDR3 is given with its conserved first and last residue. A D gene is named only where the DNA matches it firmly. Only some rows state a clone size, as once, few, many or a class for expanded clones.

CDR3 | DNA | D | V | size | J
CASSLSFNPPADTQYF | TGCGCCAGCAGCTTGAGTTTCAACCCTCCCGCAGATACGCAGTATTTT | . | TRBV5-1 | . | TRBJ2-3
CASSVPAQGAYNEQFF | TGTGCCAGCAGCGTCCCGGCACAGGGGGCCTACAATGAGCAGTTCTTC | TRBD1 | TRBV7-9 | . | TRBJ2-1
CASSQDQIPFGQLNIQYF | TGCGCCAGCAGCCAAGATCAGATCCCTTTCGGGCAGTTGAACATTCAGTACTTC | . | TRBV4-1 | . | TRBJ2-4
CASSLERTISGNTIYF | TGTGCCAGCAGCTTAGAGAGGACAATCTCTGGAAACACCATATATTTT | . | TRBV7-2 | . | TRBJ1-3
CASSPLRRGEAFF | TGTGCCAGCAGTCCCCTTCGACGAGGTGAAGCTTTCTTT | . | TRBV7-9 | . | TRBJ1-1
CASSLLGSLLVYEQYF | TGTGCCAGCAGCTTGTTGGGCAGTCTACTAGTCTACGAGCAGTACTTC | . | TRBV5-6 | . | TRBJ2-7
CASSQDLGGILIGYTF | TGTGCCAGCAGCCAAGATCTTGGAGGGATTCTAATCGGCTACACCTTC | . | TRBV14 | few | TRBJ1-2
CAGVQGPPDMNTEAFF | TGTGCCGGGGTACAAGGGCCTCCTGACATGAACACTGAAGCTTTCTTT | . | TRBV11-3 | . | TRBJ1-1
CASSSRGNNEQFF | TGTGCCAGCAGCAGCAGGGGTAACAATGAGCAGTTCTTC | . | TRBV3-1/TRBV3-2 | . | TRBJ2-1
CASSLVAPDTQYF | TGTGCCAGCAGCTTAGTGGCGCCAGATACGCAGTATTTT | . | TRBV7-6 | . | TRBJ2-3
CASSLEGLAGLRAEQFF | TGTGCCAGCAGCTTAGAAGGTCTAGCGGGGCTTAGGGCTGAGCAGTTCTTC | TRBD2 | TRBV7-2 | . | TRBJ2-1
CASSSGPSTDTQYF | TGTGCCAGCAGCTCGGGACCTTCCACAGATACGCAGTATTTT | . | TRBV5-5 | . | TRBJ2-3
CASRPSTGGNTIYF | TGCGCCAGCAGACCTTCGACAGGGGGAAACACCATATATTTT | TRBD1 | TRBV5-1 | once | TRBJ1-3
CASSLGREIREETQYF | TGCGCCAGCAGCTTGGGGCGGGAGATACGTGAAGAGACCCAGTACTTC | TRBD2 | TRBV5-1 | . | TRBJ2-5
CASSFYTAFGNTIYF | TGTGCCAGCTCATTCTATACAGCCTTTGGAAACACCATATATTTT | . | TRBV18 | . | TRBJ1-3
CASSPWGETEAFF | TGTGCCAGCAGCCCGTGGGGGGAAACTGAAGCTTTCTTT | . | TRBV5-5 | . | TRBJ1-1
CASTQVEGRTTTDTQYF | TGTGCCAGCACCCAAGTAGAGGGGCGGACCACCACAGATACGCAGTATTTT | . | TRBV2 | . | TRBJ2-3
CASRGYWKGATEAFF | TGTGCCAGCAGGGGCTATTGGAAGGGGGCCACTGAAGCTTTCTTT | TRBD1 | TRBV28 | . | TRBJ1-1
CASSWPNEQFF | TGTGCCAGCAGTTGGCCCAATGAGCAGTTCTTC | . | TRBV6-2/TRBV6-3 | . | TRBJ2-1
CASSLVQGIDSPLHF | TGCGCCAGCAGCCTCGTACAGGGGATTGATTCACCCCTCCACTTT | TRBD1 | TRBV4-1 | . | TRBJ1-6
CASSPPGLAGDTQYF | TGTGCCAGCAGCCCCCCGGGACTAGCAGGAGATACGCAGTATTTT | TRBD2 | TRBV2 | . | TRBJ2-3
CASSQDERVTTNEKLFF | TGCGCCAGCAGCCAAGATGAGCGGGTTACAACTAATGAAAAACTGTTTTTT | . | TRBV4-1 | once | TRBJ1-4
CASGSAGAPNNEQFF | TGTGCCTCTGGGAGCGCGGGAGCGCCCAACAATGAGCAGTTCTTC | TRBD2 | TRBV19 | . | TRBJ2-1
CASKSRQETQYF | TGTGCCAGCAAAAGCCGCCAAGAGACCCAGTACTTC | . | TRBV6-5 | . | TRBJ2-5
CASSQATGLYEQYF | TGCGCCAGCAGCCAAGCGACAGGGCTCTACGAGCAGTACTTC | TRBD1 | TRBV4-1 | . | TRBJ2-7
CASSFSHPLAGGPNEQFF | TGTGCCAGCAGCTTTTCCCACCCTTTAGCGGGAGGCCCCAATGAGCAGTTCTTC | TRBD2 | TRBV7-9 | . | TRBJ2-1
CASSRGYNSNSPLHF | TGTGCCAGCAGCCGGGGATATAACTCAAATTCACCCCTCCACTTT | . | TRBV27 | once | TRBJ1-6